These 25 T cell receptor beta chains share one sample of origin, sequenced in a study of T cells in Graves' hyperthyroidism and ophthalmopathy (dated by TCRdb to the late 2010s). Library preparation employed multiplex PCR. Instrument used: Illumina HiSeq 2000. TCR beta CDR3 regions were amplified from RNA transcripts. A first-round RT-PCR of the TCR CDR3 used the HTBI primer set with the Qiagen OneStep RT-PCR kit. TCRdb trimmed public reads at Q25 via fastp, called clones via MiXCR and kept in-frame beta chains. Identical CDR3 proteins give one entry, which carries the most common genes and DNA. Across this sample there are 300,000 to 450,000 distinct CDR3 sequences, with about 14% seen only once. The ten largest clones add up to roughly 9.6% of the sample. Sequencing input: blood. Receptors originate from a woman between 55 and 75 years old with Graves' hyperthyroidism.

This clonotype was detected many times. V is TRBV7-9 and J is TRBJ2-2; TRBD1 matches 10 bases. After removal of 5 bases from V and 0 bases from J, the junction contained 9 bases not matched to a gene. Germline V gene data show CDR1 as SEHNR and CDR2 as FQNEAQ (reference sequence). The CDR3 spans 18 residues. CDR3 in amino acids: CASSPVGGQGTNTGELFF. For the CDR3, the DNA is TGTGCCAGCAGCCCTGTCGGGGGACAGGGGACGAACACCGGGGAGCTGTTTTTT.

This clonotype was seen more than once but under ten times. The genes are TRBV19 and TRBJ1-2; D is unresolved. The V gene lost 4 bases and the J gene lost 6 bases, with 18 bases spanning the gap. The CDR3 consists of 15 residues. Germline V gene lookup returns CDR1 LNHDA and CDR2 SQIVND (reference sequence). The CDR3 sequence: CASSRSGRSPDGYTF. CDR3 bases: TGTGCCAGTAGTAGATCGGGGAGATCACCCGATGGCTACACCTTC.

This clonotype has a count of ten or more. This sequence joins TRBV20-1 and TRBJ2-5; D is possibly TRBD2 (5 bases). Trimming cost V 6 bases and J 2 bases, with 16 bases left between them. Germline V lookup: CDR1 DFQATT, CDR2 SNEGSKA (reference sequence). The CDR3 consists of 14 residues. The CDR3 DNA sequence: TGCAGTGCCATGGGGAGCTACTTACAAGAGACCCAGTACTTC. Its translation is CSAMGSYLQETQYF.

As concerns this clonotype: A read error may be the cause here, since a much bigger clone is one base away. The rearrangement joins TRBV12-3 or TRBV12-4 to TRBJ1-2, with a weak D call TRBD1 (6 bases). Trimming removed 7 bases from V and 8 bases from J, with 17 bases in between. The CDR3 has 13 residues. The CDR3 spells CASNLGGAVGYTF. The CDR3 bases are TGTGCCAGCAACTTAGGGGGGGCTGTCGGCTACACCTTC.

This clonotype has a count of ten or more. V and J are TRBV2 and TRBJ2-5, with D hard to call. CDR3 length equals 12 residues. CDR1 and CDR2 (germline): SNHLY, FYNNEI. The V and J ends lost 5 bases and 5 bases respectively, with 9 bases between them. The CDR3 protein is CASSYFSETQYF. CDR3 sequence (DNA): TGTGCCAGCAGTTACTTTTCCGAGACCCAGTACTTC.

The V and J genes are TRBV12-3 or TRBV12-4 and TRBJ1-6; D remains ambiguous. This CDR3 is built from 14 residues. V lost 6 bases, J lost 7 bases, and 13 bases lay in between. The CDR3 here is CASRPERWNSPLHF. CDR3 DNA: TGTGCCAGCAGACCCGAGAGGTGGAATTCACCCCTCCACTTT.

The sample holds many counts of this clonotype. The chain links TRBV3-1 to TRBJ2-3; 11 nucleotides match TRBD2. Germline V gene lookup returns CDR1 LGHDT and CDR2 YNNKEL (reference sequence). Losses at the gene ends were 3 bases for V and 4 bases for J; bases not matched to a gene: 3. CDR3 length: 15 residues. Written as DNA, the CDR3 is TGTGCCAGCAGCCACTCGGGACTAGCGGCAGATACGCAGTATTTT. It is translated as CASSHSGLAADTQYF.

This clonotype was recorded at least ten times. This chain connects TRBV7-3 to TRBJ1-1; a weak D match, TRBD1 (6 bases). Trimming removed 4 bases from V and 3 bases from J, with 9 bases in between. Germline loops: CDR1 SGHTA, CDR2 FQGTGA. The CDR3 is made up of 13 amino acids. The DNA of the CDR3 is TGTGCCAGCAGCTCCAGGGGCCACACTGAAGCTTTCTTT. This translates into CASSSRGHTEAFF.

This clonotype was detected a few times. The chain carries TRBV12-3 or TRBV12-4 and TRBJ1-4; possibly TRBD1 for D (6 bases). Trimming left V 6 bases short and J 10 bases short, with 18 bases between. This CDR3 comprises 14 residues. This CDR3 reads CASRTGTQPLKLFF. CDR3 bases: TGTGCCAGCAGAACCGGGACACAACCTCTAAAACTGTTTTTT.

This clonotype was detected many times. V usage is TRBV3-1 and J usage is TRBJ1-3; weak D call: TRBD1 (5 bases). CDR1 and CDR2 (germline): LGHDT, YNNKEL (reference sequence). V lost 1 base and J lost 3, with 7 bases in between. This CDR3 has 14 amino acids. CDR3: CASSQVGVGNTIYF. DNA for the CDR3: TGTGCCAGCAGCCAAGTGGGGGTTGGAAACACCATATATTTT. Complete variable domain (other parts from reference TRBV3-1 and TRBJ1-3): DTAVSQTPKYLVTQMGNDKSIKCEQNLGHDTMYWYKQDSKKFLKIMFSYNNKELIINETVPNRFSPKSPDKAHLNLHINSLELGDSAVYFCASSQVGVGNTIYFGEGSWLTVV.

This clonotype was seen ten or more times. The chain uses TRBV12-5 and TRBJ2-5; no reliable D call. From germline, CDR1 is LGHNT and CDR2 FRNRAP. The ends were cut back, 6 bases at V and 6 bases at J, with 11 bases in the middle. CDR3 length: 12 residues. DNA of the CDR3: TGTGCTAGTGGACACGACCCCCAGACCCAGTACTTC. Protein sequence: CASGHDPQTQYF.

Many counts were recorded for this clonotype. The chain uses TRBV7-9 and TRBJ2-4, with D maybe TRBD2 (6 bases). Trimming took 4 bases from V and 5 from J, leaving 6 bases between them. CDR1 is SEHNR and CDR2 is FQNEAQ in the germline V gene (reference sequence). The CDR3 runs to 12 residues. The CDR3 reads CASSWGENIQYF. The DNA of the CDR3 is TGTGCCAGCAGCTGGGGGGAAAACATTCAGTACTTC.

This clonotype was picked up many times. The chain combines TRBV28 with TRBJ1-5; 8 bases fit TRBD1. Per germline, CDR1 MDHEN and CDR2 SYDVKM. Trimming removed 5 bases from V and 6 bases from J; junction bases left unmatched: 9. The CDR3 sequence is 15 residues long. The CDR3 loop is CASSGGQGGGQPQHF. CDR3 nucleotides: TGTGCCAGCAGTGGTGGACAGGGCGGAGGTCAGCCCCAGCATTTT.

V is TRBV19 and J is TRBJ1-1; weak D call: TRBD1 (5 bases). This CDR3 is 13 amino acids long. Germline V lookup: CDR1 LNHDA, CDR2 SQIVND (reference sequence). Trimming shortened V by 6 bases and J by 2 bases, and 10 bases separated the two germline ends. The CDR3 coding sequence is TGTGCCAGTAGGGACACCATAAACACTGAAGCTTTCTTT. Amino acids: CASRDTINTEAFF.

With respect to this clonotype: With a much larger clone just one base away, this may be a read error. The chain links TRBV2 to TRBJ2-1; D not certain. Trimming removed 5 bases at V and 10 bases at J, with 12 bases between. The germline CDR1 and CDR2 sequences are SNHLY and FYNNEI. This CDR3 contains 12 residues. CDR3 sequence: CASSKPLSEQFF. The CDR3 nucleotides read TGTGCCAGCAGTAAACCGCTCTCCGAGCAGTTCTTC.

This clonotype has a handful of counts. This chain joins TRBV2 and TRBJ2-1, with TRBD2 identical over 7 bases. The CDR3 is 13 amino acids. The V gene end was trimmed by 1 base and the J gene end by 8 bases; junction bases not matched to a gene: 2. The V gene's germline CDR1 is SNHLY and CDR2 FYNNEI. CDR3 sequence reads: CASSEGGRDEQFF. In DNA form, the CDR3 reads TGTGCCAGCAGTGAAGGGGGGAGGGATGAGCAGTTCTTC.

This clonotype occurred many times. The chain uses TRBV5-1 and TRBJ1-1, with D unresolved. Germline V gene data show CDR1 as SGHRS and CDR2 as YFSETQ. There are 14 residues in the CDR3. V shed 1 base and J shed 5 bases, with 12 bases lying between them. In DNA, the CDR3 is TGCGCCAGCAGCTTGTCGGGAGGAAAAACTGAAGCTTTCTTT. Protein product: CASSLSGGKTEAFF.

There are a few counts of this clonotype. The chain recombines TRBV11-1 with TRBJ1-5, with 11 bases that match TRBD1. The CDR3 is 18 amino acids. Germline values: CDR1 SGHAT, CDR2 FQDESV (reference sequence). V gave up 1 base and J gave up 0 bases; unmatched junction bases: 5. The DNA for the CDR3 is TGTGCCAGCAGCTTAGAGGGACAGGGGGACTATAGCAATCAGCCCCAGCATTTT. This encodes CASSLEGQGDYSNQPQHF.

This clonotype was detected many times. The chain recombines TRBV24-1 with TRBJ2-3; D may be TRBD1 or TRBD2 (6 bases each). Germline V gene sequence: CDR1 KGHDR, CDR2 SFDVKD. This CDR3 is built from 15 residues. Deletions cut 6 bases from V and 3 bases from J, with 15 bases between. The chain's CDR3 is CATSRPDSGTDTQYF. The CDR3 DNA is TGTGCCACCAGTCGTCCGGACAGCGGGACAGATACGCAGTATTTT.

This clonotype appeared once. The chain joins TRBV25-1 to TRBJ2-5, with 11 bases that match TRBD2. Germline V gene data show CDR1 as MGHDK and CDR2 as SYGVNS. Germline trimming cut 3 bases from V and 2 bases from J; bases unmatched to any gene: 8. CDR3 length: 17 residues. The chain's CDR3 is CASSDRPSGRTQETQYF. The DNA for the CDR3 is TGTGCCAGCAGTGACCGACCTAGCGGGAGGACACAAGAGACCCAGTACTTC.

The chain combines TRBV27 with TRBJ2-1; the match to TRBD2 covers 9 bases. This CDR3 spans 13 amino acids. The germline gives CDR1 MNHEY, CDR2 SMNVEV (reference sequence). As DNA, the CDR3 is TGTGCTAGCGGGAGTTTCGTCTACAATGAGCAGTTCTTC. Translation gives CASGSFVYNEQFF.

This clonotype was found many times. The rearrangement joins TRBV11-2 to TRBJ2-2; possibly TRBD1 or TRBD2 for D (5 bases each). The germline V and J ends were trimmed by 1 base and 6 bases, with 12 bases remaining between them. The V gene's germline CDR1 is SGHAT and CDR2 FQNNGV. The length of the CDR3 is 15 residues. The CDR3 sequence is CASSLGRGTAGELFF. CDR3 bases: TGTGCCAGCAGCTTAGGTCGAGGGACGGCCGGGGAGCTGTTTTTT.

The chain recombines TRBV18 with TRBJ2-2; D is uncertain. CDR1 and CDR2 (germline): KGHSH, LQKENI. The V end lost 2 bases, the J end lost 7 bases, and 8 bases lay between the germline ends. The CDR3 totals 13 residues. CDR3 amino acids: CASSPKQVGELFF. The CDR3 DNA sequence: TGTGCCAGCTCACCAAAGCAGGTCGGGGAGCTGTTTTTT. The full variable domain, its missing parts supplied by reference TRBV18 and TRBJ2-2, is NAGVMQNPRHLVRRRGQEARLRCSPMKGHSHVYWYRQLPEEGLKFMVYLQKENIIDESGMPKERFSAEFPKEGPSILRIQQVVRGDSAAYFCASSPKQVGELFFGEGSRLTVL.

This chain connects TRBV6-2 or TRBV6-3 to TRBJ1-5, with 9 positions matching TRBD1. The length of the CDR3 is 17 residues. Germline CDR1 and CDR2: MNHEY and SVGEGT. V trimming: 6 bases; J trimming: 1 base; junction bases outside the gene matches: 10. CDR3 amino acids: CASRVGQGLPSNQPQHF. In nucleotides, the CDR3 is TGTGCCAGCAGGGTGGGACAGGGACTTCCGAGCAATCAGCCCCAGCATTTT.

This clonotype has a count of ten or more. One junction end does not reproduce the germline sequence, and a read error may be involved. The chain combines TRBV18 with TRBJ2-3, with 8 nucleotides matching TRBD1. The CDR3 consists of 15 residues. Germline CDR1 reads KGHSH; CDR2 reads LQKENI. The CDR3 is CASSPGTGATDTQYF. CDR3 coding DNA: TGCGCCAGCAGCCCTGGGACAGGAGCCACAGATACGCAGTATTTT.